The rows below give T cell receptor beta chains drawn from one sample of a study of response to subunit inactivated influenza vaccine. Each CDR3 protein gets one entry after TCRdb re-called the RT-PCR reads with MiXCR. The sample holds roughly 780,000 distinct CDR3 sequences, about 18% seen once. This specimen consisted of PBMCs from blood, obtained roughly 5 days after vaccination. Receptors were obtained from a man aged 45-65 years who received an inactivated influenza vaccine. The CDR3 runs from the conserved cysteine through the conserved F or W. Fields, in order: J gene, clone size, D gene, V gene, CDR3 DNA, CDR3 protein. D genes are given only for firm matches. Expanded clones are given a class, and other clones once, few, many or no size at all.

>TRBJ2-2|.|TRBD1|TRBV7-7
TGTGCTAGCAGCTCCCGGACAGGGCAGGCAGGGGAGCTGTTTTTT
CASSSRTGQAGELFF
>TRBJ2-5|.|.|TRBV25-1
TGTGCCAGCAGTGAACAGGGATATAAAGGGGAGACCCAGTACTTC
CASSEQGYKGETQYF
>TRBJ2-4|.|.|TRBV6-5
TGTGCCAGCAGTTACTCGGGGTTGGGGGTATTGGATTCCATTCAGTACTTC
CASSYSGLGVLDSIQYF
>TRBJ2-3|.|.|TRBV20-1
TGCAGTGCAACCGGGACGGCAGATACGCAGTATTTT
CSATGTADTQYF
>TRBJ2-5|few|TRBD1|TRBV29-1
TGCAGCATGGGACAGATCCAAGAGACCCAGTACTTC
CSMGQIQETQYF
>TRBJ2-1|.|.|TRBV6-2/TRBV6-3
TGTGCCAGCAGTGTCCTTTGGAACCCGAATAACAATGAGCAGTTCTTC
CASSVLWNPNNNEQFF
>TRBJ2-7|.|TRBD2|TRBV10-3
TGTGCCATCAGTACTAGCGGGGGCTCCTACGAGCAGTACTTC
CAISTSGGSYEQYF
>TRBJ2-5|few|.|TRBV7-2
TGTGCCAGCAGCTCGGGGACTTTAAGAGAGACCCAGTACTTC
CASSSGTLRETQYF
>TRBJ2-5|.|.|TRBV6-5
TGTGCCAGCAGTTACGCCATTCAGGGCTGGGAAGAGACCCAGTACTTC
CASSYAIQGWEETQYF
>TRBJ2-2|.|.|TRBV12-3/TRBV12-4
TGTGCCAGCAGCACCCCGGGGGGCCGAGTTGGGGAGCTGTTTTTT
CASSTPGGRVGELFF
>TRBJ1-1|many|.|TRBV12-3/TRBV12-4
TGTGCCAGCAGTTTGAGGAGGACTGAAGCTTTCTTT
CASSLRRTEAFF
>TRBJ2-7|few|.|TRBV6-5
TGTGCCAGCAGTTATTCAAGACAGTTCGAGCAGTACTTC
CASSYSRQFEQYF
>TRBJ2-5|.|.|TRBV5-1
TGCGCCAGCAGCTTCAGGGGTCCAGGCAGAAACCAAGAGACCCAGTACTTC
CASSFRGPGRNQETQYF
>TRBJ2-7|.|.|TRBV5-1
TGCGCCAGCAGCGCTCAAACCTACGAGCAGTACTTC
CASSAQTYEQYF